This T cell receptor beta chain was sequenced in a study of T cells in Graves' hyperthyroidism and ophthalmopathy (dated by TCRdb to between 2019 and 2020). General notes on the study: Peripheral blood was sampled at the time of initial diagnosis, prior to any treatment. Prospective prediction of ophthalmopathy was tested in an independent validation cohort consisting of fewer than 20 hyperthyroidism patients and over 15 patients who later progressed to ophthalmopathy. In several Graves' hyperthyroidism patients, the study also compared T-cell repertoires from thyroid tissue with T-cell repertoires from blood. For training and testing, the 100 or so patients in the discovery cohort were randomly divided in a 7:3 ratio. TCR Vbeta CDR3 sequencing of some 140 peripheral blood samples (approximately 44 ophthalmopathy, roughly 72 hyperthyroidism and roughly 17 progressor patients) is reported in the paper. Once sampling was done, hyperthyroidism patients were given methimazole at a starting dose of 30 mg daily, whereas ophthalmopathy patients were given high-dose intravenous methylprednisolone. TCR V-J signatures able to tell the groups apart were searched for in a discovery cohort of more than 90 patients, of whom about 40 had Graves' ophthalmopathy and around 57 had stable Graves' hyperthyroidism. Results and caveats for the whole study, not just this receptor: Ophthalmopathy was separated from stable hyperthyroidism by a 13 V-J signature model, with around 90% sensitivity and 81% to 82% specificity obtained in cross-validation and 80%/75% obtained in testing. Most expanded thyroid clonotypes (frequency above 0.001) were also detected in blood, a finding suggesting that blood repertoires may reflect thyroid immune responses. During validation, the model predicted progression to ophthalmopathy a median of about 5.9 months ahead of onset, with approximately 71% sensitivity and 72% to 80% specificity. No statistical method was used to set the sample size in advance, and investigators knew the group allocation.

The CDR3 sequence holds 13 residues, the cysteine and phenylalanine included. Only the CDR3 region is kept as DNA, spanning 39 bases read in frame from base 1. V sheds 5 bases and J sheds 3 bases, leaving 7 bases between their ends. The germline V gene (reference sequence) gives CDR1 as LNHDA and CDR2 as SQIVND. A patient counted as having stable Graves' hyperthyroidism if no progression to ophthalmopathy occurred over 18 months of follow-up. The hyperthyroidism patients were between 18 and 65 years old and newly diagnosed, with a disease duration of less than 2 months. Any patient with an uncontrolled infection, another autoimmune disease, pregnancy or lactation was excluded. Diagnoses were established on the basis of clinical symptoms, serum thyroxine and TRAb, thyroid ultrasound, and orbital computed tomography. PBMCs were isolated from about 10 ml of fresh peripheral blood by Ficoll-Paque density gradient centrifugation. Total RNA was extracted with Trizol reagent, and quality was checked on an Agilent 2100 Bioanalyzer.

The TCR beta CDR3 regions were amplified from the RNA transcripts. The TCR CDR3 was subjected to a first round of RT-PCR using the HTBI primer set and the Qiagen OneStep RT-PCR kit. Libraries were constructed in a second round of multiplex PCR, after which size selection and purification were performed. Sequencing of the libraries was done on an Illumina HiSeq2000 using paired-end 100 bp reads. The source study handled its data this way. SOAPnuke was used to process the raw data, with reads discarded if the reads contained adapters or uncalled bases, had a mean Phred below 15, or lacked an exact constant-primer or identifier match. COPE v1.2.5 was used to merge high-quality paired reads, and clonotypes were defined as unique nucleotide sequences. MiTCR v1.1 was used to align the clonotypes against IMGT TRBV, TRBD and TRBJ reference segments. The analysis included only V-J combinations with a frequency above 0.0001, which together covered more than 98% of the repertoires. The TCS score was defined as F50 (clonal expansion) divided by E x V (chaos), with BLOSUM62-based TCRdist calculated between CDR3 peptides within each V-J. Welch's t-statistics and random forest reduced just over 500 V-J features to 10 to 15, which were used in a naive Bayes classifier (R e1071). The raw public data were reprocessed by TCRdb itself: fastp quality trimming at Q25, MiXCR clonotype calling, in-frame beta chains only. A single entry per CDR3 protein holds the most common genes and DNA from its merged rows. TCRdb's processing, not the study's, gives the V and J calls here. For this sample there are 500,000 to 750,000 distinct CDR3 sequences; about a sixth appear just once. The ten largest make up 6.5% to 8% of the sample.

With regard to this clonotype: Its antigen has not been determined. Per-nucleotide qualities are absent, and no much larger clonotype sits a single base away.

This clonotype was obtained from a young woman with Graves' hyperthyroidism. Sequencing input: blood. The chain is made from TRBV19 and TRBJ2-2; no D gene call is confident. The CDR3 has the sequence CASSLTYTGELFF. In nucleotide form, the sequence is TGTGCCAGTAGTTTAACCTACACCGGGGAGCTGTTTTTT.